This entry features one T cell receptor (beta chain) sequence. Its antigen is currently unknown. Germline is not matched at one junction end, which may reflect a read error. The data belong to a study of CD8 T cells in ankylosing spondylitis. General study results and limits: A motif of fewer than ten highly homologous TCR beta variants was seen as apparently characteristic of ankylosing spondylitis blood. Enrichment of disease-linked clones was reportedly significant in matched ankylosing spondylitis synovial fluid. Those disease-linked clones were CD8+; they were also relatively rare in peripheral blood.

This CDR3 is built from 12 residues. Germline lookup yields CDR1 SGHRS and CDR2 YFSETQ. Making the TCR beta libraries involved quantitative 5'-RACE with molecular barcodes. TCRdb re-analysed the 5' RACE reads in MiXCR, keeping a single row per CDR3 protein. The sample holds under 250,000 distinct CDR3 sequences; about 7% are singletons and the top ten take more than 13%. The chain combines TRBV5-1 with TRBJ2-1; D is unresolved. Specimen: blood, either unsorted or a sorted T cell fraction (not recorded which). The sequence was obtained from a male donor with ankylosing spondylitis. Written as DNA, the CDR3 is TGCGCCAGCAGCTTTTCGTCCCATGAGCAGATCTTC. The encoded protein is CASSFSSHEQIF.